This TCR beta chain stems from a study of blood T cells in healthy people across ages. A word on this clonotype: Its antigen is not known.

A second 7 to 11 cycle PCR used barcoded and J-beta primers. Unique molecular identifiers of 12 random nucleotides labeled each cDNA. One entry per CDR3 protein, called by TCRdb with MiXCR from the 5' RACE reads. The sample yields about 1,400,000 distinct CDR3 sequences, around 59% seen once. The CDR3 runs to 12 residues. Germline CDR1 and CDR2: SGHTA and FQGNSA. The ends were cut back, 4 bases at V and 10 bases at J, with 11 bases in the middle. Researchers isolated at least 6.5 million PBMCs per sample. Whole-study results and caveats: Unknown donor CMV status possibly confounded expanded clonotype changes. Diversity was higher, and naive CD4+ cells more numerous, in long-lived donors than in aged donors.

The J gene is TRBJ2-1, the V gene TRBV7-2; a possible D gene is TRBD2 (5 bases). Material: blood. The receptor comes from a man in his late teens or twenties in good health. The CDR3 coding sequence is TGTGCCAGCAGCTCACCAAAGCGGGAGCAGTTCTTC. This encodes CASSSPKREQFF.